A selection of T cell receptor beta chains follows, all from one sample in a study of identifying expanded T cells in peripheral blood. The table came from immunoSEQ multiplex PCR; TCRdb's copy has only in-frame clones and leaves some out. The sample has approximately 80,000 clones, about 83% seen once. The sample was blood. Every receptor here comes from a person aged 18 to 75 in good health. CDR3s include the opening cysteine and the closing phenylalanine or tryptophan. The D gene is left open where the match is weak. Not all rows give a size; the values are once, few, many and, for expanded clones, a class.

d_gene	j_gene	abundance	v_gene	CDR3aa	CDR3nt
TRBD2	TRBJ2-3	NA	TRBV5-1	CASSPGTSGATTDTQYF	TGCGCCAGCAGCCCCGGGACTAGCGGGGCGACCACAGATACGCAGTATTTT
TRBD2	TRBJ2-1	NA	TRBV4-2	CASSQEGGVPGVEQFF	TGTGCCAGCAGCCAAGAGGGGGGGGTACCTGGAGTTGAGCAGTTCTTC
TRBD1	TRBJ1-6	NA	TRBV18	CASSPRDSKNSPLHF	TGTGCCAGCTCACCGCGGGACAGTAAAAATTCACCCCTCCACTTT
NA	TRBJ1-2	NA	TRBV5-8	CASSLVGRVGYTF	TGTGCCAGCAGCTTGGTGGGCAGGGTGGGCTACACCTTC
TRBD2	TRBJ2-1	NA	TRBV18	CASSPRTSGSSYNEQFF	TGTGCCAGCTCACCACGGACTAGCGGGAGCTCCTACAATGAGCAGTTCTTC
NA	TRBJ2-2	few	TRBV28	CASSLWGETNTGELFF	TGTGCCAGCAGTTTATGGGGAGAAACGAACACCGGGGAGCTGTTTTTT
NA	TRBJ1-2	NA	TRBV28	CASSPRGSYGYTF	TGTGCCAGCAGTCCCAGGGGTAGCTATGGCTACACCTTC
TRBD1	TRBJ1-2	NA	TRBV5-1	CASSLRTGGVDGYTF	TGCGCCAGCAGCTTACGGACAGGGGGAGTCGATGGCTACACCTTC
TRBD2	TRBJ2-1	few	TRBV28	CASRGPGLAVNNEQFF	TGTGCCAGCAGGGGCCCGGGACTAGCGGTTAACAATGAGCAGTTCTTC
TRBD1	TRBJ1-1	NA	TRBV7-9	CASSLTGQGNTEAFF	TGTGCCAGCAGCTTAACGGGACAGGGTAACACTGAAGCTTTCTTT
NA	TRBJ2-5	NA	TRBV29-1	CSVETRVQSYF	TGCAGCGTTGAAACCCGGGTCCAATCTTACTTC
TRBD2	TRBJ2-5	NA	TRBV4-3	CASSQDSSGSVETQYF	TGCGCCAGCAGCCAAGATTCTAGCGGGAGCGTTGAGACCCAGTACTTC
TRBD2	TRBJ2-1	once	TRBV7-3	CASSLSWASGYNEQFF	TGTGCCAGCAGCTTAAGTTGGGCTAGCGGCTACAATGAGCAGTTCTTC
NA	TRBJ2-7	NA	TRBV28	CASSTGTKEQYF	TGTGCCAGCAGTACCGGGACAAAAGAGCAGTACTTC
TRBD1	TRBJ2-1	once	TRBV7-2	CASSLESGGSYNEQFF	TGTGCCAGCAGCTTAGAGTCAGGGGGCTCCTACAATGAGCAGTTCTTC
NA	TRBJ1-1	NA	TRBV30	CAWIIGGNTEAFF	TGTGCCTGGATTATAGGAGGAAACACTGAAGCTTTCTTT
TRBD1	TRBJ1-2	once	TRBV28	CASSASGTGSTRGYTF	TGTGCCAGCAGTGCCTCCGGGACAGGGTCCACTCGTGGCTACACCTTC